This T cell receptor (beta chain) was captured by sequencing in a study of cytomegalovirus exposure and HLA in healthy donors. Whole-study findings and limits: With DRB1 most and HLA-C fewest, TCR association rates differed between HLA loci in a later analysis. Accurate predictions that matched the HLA-A and HLA-B alleles of most subjects were reportedly made from TCR beta sequences. Upon later analysis, HLA-associated TCR beta chains proved more clonally expanded than other, equally common chains. Follow-up analysis later connected one missense variant in DCLRE1C with trimming of TCR beta V- and J-genes.

The PCR had 60 Vbeta and 13 Jbeta primers. Produced via immunoSEQ multiplex PCR; TCRdb's table is partial and in-frame only. The sample consists of fewer than 250,000 clones, approximately 80% of them appearing once. The CDR3 covers 14 residues. Per the germline V gene, CDR1 is MNHEY and CDR2 is SVGAGI. The V segment lost 4 bases and the J segment 4 bases; nucleotides outside the gene matches: 5. As for this clone: What it recognizes is unknown.

The origin of this receptor is a boy between 2 and 15 years old in good health and CMV-seronegative. J is TRBJ1-2 and V is TRBV6-5, with 8 bases that match TRBD1. The sample was PBMCs. CDR3 sequence: CASSWDRTSYGYTF. CDR3 DNA: TGTGCCAGCAGTTGGGACAGGACCTCCTATGGCTACACCTTC.